This T cell receptor (beta chain) originates from a study of beta chain features in type 1 diabetes. Investigators reverse transcribed all isolated RNA, so they sequenced expressed TCRB transcripts. Here immunoSEQ multiplex PCR was the method, and the copy in TCRdb shows in-frame clones only, minus some. The repertoire holds some 250,000 clones, with 27% as singletons. CDR3 length: 13 residues. In this sample, this clone turned up many times. This sequence joins TRBV21-1 and TRBJ2-1; TRBD1, the table's D call, was not compared with the DNA. TRBV21-1 is deemed a pseudogene. Specimen: central memory CD4+ T cells from blood. The source is a man aged 25-45 years in good health. This CDR3 reads CASSKAGTGTQFF. As DNA, the CDR3 is TGTGCCAGCAGCAAAGCGGGGACAGGGACTCAGTTCTTC.